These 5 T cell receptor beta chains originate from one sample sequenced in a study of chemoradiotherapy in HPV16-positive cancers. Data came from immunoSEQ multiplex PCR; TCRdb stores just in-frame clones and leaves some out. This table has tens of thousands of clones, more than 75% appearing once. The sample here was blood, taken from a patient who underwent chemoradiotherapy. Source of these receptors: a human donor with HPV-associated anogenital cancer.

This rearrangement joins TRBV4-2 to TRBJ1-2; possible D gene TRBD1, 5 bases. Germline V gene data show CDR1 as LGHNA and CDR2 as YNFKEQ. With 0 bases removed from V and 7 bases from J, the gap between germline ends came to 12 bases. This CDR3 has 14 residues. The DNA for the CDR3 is TGTGCCAGCAGCCAAGAGGTCCGGACATCTGGCTACACCTTC. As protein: CASSQEVRTSGYTF.

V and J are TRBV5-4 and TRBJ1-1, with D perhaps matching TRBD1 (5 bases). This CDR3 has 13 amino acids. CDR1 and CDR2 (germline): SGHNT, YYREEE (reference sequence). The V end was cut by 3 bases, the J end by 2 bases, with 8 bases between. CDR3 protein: CASSSDSNTEAFF. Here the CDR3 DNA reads TGTGCCAGCAGCTCTGACAGCAACACTGAAGCTTTCTTT.

This CDR3 reads CAWDLLLDGYTF. The CDR3 coding sequence is TGTGCCTGGGACCTCCTGTTAGATGGCTACACCTTC. The V call is TRBV30, the J call TRBJ1-2, with unresolved D. This CDR3 region has 12 residues. Trimming removed 5 bases at V and 6 bases at J, with 13 bases between. The germline CDR1 and CDR2 sequences are GTSNPN and SVGIG (reference sequence).

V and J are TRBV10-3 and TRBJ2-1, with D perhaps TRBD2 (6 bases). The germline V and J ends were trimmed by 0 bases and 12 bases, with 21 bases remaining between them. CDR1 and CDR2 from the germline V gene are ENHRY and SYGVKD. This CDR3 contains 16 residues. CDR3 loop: CAISESVGEVSSSQFF. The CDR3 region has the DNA TGTGCCATCAGTGAGTCGGTGGGGGAGGTGTCATCCTCGCAGTTCTTC.

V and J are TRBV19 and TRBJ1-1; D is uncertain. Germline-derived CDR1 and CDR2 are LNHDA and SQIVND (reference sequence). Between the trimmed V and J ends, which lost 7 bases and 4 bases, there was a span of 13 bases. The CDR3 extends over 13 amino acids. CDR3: CASISLPATEAFF. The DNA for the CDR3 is TGTGCCAGTATAAGCCTCCCGGCCACTGAAGCTTTCTTT.